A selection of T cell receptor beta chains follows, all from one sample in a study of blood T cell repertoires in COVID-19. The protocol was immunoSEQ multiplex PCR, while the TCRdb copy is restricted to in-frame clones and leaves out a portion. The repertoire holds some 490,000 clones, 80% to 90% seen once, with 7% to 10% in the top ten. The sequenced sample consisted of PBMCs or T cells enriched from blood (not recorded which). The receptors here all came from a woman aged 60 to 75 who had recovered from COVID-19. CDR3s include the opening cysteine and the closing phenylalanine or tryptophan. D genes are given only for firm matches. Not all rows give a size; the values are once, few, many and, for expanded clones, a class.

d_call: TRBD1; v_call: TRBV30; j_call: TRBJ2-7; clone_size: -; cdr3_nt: TGTGCCTGGAGTCGGCTGGACAGGGAGTACGAGCAGTACTTC; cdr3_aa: CAWSRLDREYEQYF
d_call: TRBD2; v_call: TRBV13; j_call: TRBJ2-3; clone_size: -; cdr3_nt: TGTGCCAGCAGCTCGACTAGCGGCACAGATACGCAGTATTTT; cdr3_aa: CASSSTSGTDTQYF
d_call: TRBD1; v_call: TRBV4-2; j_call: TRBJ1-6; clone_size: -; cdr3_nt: TGTGCCAGCAGCCAAACGACAGGGACTAATTCACCCCTCCACTTT; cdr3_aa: CASSQTTGTNSPLHF
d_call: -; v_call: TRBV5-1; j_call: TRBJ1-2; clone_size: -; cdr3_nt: TGCGCCAGCAGCTTGGACGAGGCTATAGACTATGGCTACACCTTC; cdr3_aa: CASSLDEAIDYGYTF
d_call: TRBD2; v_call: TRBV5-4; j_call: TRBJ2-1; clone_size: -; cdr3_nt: TGTGCCAGCAGCCCATTAGCGGGGGGGTCCTACAATGAGCAGTTCTTC; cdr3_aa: CASSPLAGGSYNEQFF
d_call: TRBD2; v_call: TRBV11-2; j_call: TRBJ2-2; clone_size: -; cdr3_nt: TGTGCCAGCAGCCCGCGGGGGGTGCACACCGGGGAGCTGTTTTTT; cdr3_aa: CASSPRGVHTGELFF
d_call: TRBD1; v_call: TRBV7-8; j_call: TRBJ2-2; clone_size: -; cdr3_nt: TGTGCCAGCAGACCCGGACAGGGGAGGACCGTGAACACCGGGGAGCTGTTTTTT; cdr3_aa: CASRPGQGRTVNTGELFF
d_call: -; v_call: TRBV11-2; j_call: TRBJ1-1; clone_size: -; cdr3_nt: TGTGCCAGCAGAAACAGAGAAGCTTTCTTT; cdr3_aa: CASRNREAFF
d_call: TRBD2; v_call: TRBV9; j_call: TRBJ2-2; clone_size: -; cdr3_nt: TGTGCCAGCAGCGTAGCACTAGCGGGGAACACCGGGGAGCTGTTTTTT; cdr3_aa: CASSVALAGNTGELFF
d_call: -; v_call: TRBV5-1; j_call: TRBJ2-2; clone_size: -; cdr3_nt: TGCGCCAGCAGCTTGGGGCGGGACACCGGGGAGCTGTTTTTT; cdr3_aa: CASSLGRDTGELFF
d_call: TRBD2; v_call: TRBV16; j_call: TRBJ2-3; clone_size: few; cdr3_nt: TGTGCCAGCAGCCAATCTATGGGACTAGCGGGGAAACGCACAGATACGCAGTATTTT; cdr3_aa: CASSQSMGLAGKRTDTQYF
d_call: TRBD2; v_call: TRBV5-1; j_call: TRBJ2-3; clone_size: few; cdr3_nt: TGCGCCAGCAGCCTGAGGGGCGGGGGGGCTTTCAATTCAGATACGCAGTATTTT; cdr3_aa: CASSLRGGGAFNSDTQYF
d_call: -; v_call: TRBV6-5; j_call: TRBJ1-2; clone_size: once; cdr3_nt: TGTGCCAGCAACGACCACGTAGGGAGAGGCTATGGCTACACCTTC; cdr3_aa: CASNDHVGRGYGYTF
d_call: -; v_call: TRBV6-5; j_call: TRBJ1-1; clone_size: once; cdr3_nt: TGTAGCGGGGGGGTAGGAAGGAGAAACACTGAAGCTTTCTTT; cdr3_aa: CSGGVGRRNTEAFF
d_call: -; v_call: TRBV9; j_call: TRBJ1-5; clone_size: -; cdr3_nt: TGTGCCAGCAGCGTAGGAGCCGAAAAGCAGCCCCAGCATTTT; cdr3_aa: CASSVGAEKQPQHF
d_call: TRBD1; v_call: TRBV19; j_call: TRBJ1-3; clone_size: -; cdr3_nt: TGTGCCAGTACAGGGGGACTCTCTGGAAACACCATATATTTT; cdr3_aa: CASTGGLSGNTIYF
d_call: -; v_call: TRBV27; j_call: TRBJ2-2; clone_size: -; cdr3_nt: TGTGCCAGCAGTCTAGAATGGGACACTGGTACCGGGGAGCTGTTTTTT; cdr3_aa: CASSLEWDTGTGELFF
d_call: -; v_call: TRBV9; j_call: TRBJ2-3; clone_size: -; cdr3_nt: TGTGCCAGCAGCGTAGCTGGGGGGGGGCCGATGGATACGCAGTATTTT; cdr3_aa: CASSVAGGGPMDTQYF
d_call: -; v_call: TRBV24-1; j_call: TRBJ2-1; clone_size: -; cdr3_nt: TGTGCCACCAGTGAGGACTTCTACAATGAGCAGTTCTTC; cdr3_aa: CATSEDFYNEQFF
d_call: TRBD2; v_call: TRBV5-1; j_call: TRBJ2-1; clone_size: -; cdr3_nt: TGCGCCAGCAGCTTGGGAGGGACTAGCGGCAATGAGCAGTTCTTC; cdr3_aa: CASSLGGTSGNEQFF
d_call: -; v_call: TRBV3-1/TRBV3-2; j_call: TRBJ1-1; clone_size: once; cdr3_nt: TGTGCCAGCAGCCAAGCCGACAGTGAAGCTTTCTTT; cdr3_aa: CASSQADSEAFF
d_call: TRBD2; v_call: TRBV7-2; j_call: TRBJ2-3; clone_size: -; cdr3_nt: TGTGCCAGCAGCTTAGCGTCTAGCGGGGGAGGCACAGATACGCAGTATTTT; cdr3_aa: CASSLASSGGGTDTQYF
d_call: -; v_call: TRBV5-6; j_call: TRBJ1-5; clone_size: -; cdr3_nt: TGTGCCAGCAGCTTGGGGCAGGGCAGTCAGCCCCAGCATTTT; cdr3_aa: CASSLGQGSQPQHF
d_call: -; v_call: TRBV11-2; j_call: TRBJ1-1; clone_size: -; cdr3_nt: TGTGCCAGCAGCCGAGGGCGGGTTGAAGCTTTCTTT; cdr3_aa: CASSRGRVEAFF
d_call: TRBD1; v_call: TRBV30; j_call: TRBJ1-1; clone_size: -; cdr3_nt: TGTGCCTGGAGGGCCCGGGACAGGGGGCGGACTGAAGCTTTCTTT; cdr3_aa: CAWRARDRGRTEAFF
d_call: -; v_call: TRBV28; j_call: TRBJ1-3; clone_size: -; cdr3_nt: TGTGCCAGCAGTCAGGATACGGGGGGAGGAAACACCATATATTTT; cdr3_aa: CASSQDTGGGNTIYF
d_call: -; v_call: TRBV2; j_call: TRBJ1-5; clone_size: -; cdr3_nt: TGTGCCAGCGCCGACTCGGGACGGGGGTCGTTTTTGAGCAATCAGCCCCAGCATTTT; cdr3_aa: CASADSGRGSFLSNQPQHF
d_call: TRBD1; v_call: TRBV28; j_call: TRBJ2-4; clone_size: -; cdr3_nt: TGTGCCAGCAGCCCGACAGGGGGCCGAAAAAACATTCAGTACTTC; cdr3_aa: CASSPTGGRKNIQYF
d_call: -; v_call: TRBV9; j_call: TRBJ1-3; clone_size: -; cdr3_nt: TGTGCCAGCAGCTTGGACTGGATCTCTGGAAACACCATATATTTT; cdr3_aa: CASSLDWISGNTIYF
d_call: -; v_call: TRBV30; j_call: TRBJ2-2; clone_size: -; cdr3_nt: TGTGCCTGGAGTGGGAGGGGGCTCGGCACCGGGGAGCTGTTTTTT; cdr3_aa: CAWSGRGLGTGELFF
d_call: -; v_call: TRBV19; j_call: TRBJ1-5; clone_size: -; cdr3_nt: TGTGCCAGTAGTATACGAGGCAATCAGCCCCAGCATTTT; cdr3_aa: CASSIRGNQPQHF
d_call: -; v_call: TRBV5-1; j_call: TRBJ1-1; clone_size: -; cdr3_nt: TGCGCCAGCAGCTTGGGTTTAGGGGTTTTACCTGAAGCTTTCTTT; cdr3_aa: CASSLGLGVLPEAFF
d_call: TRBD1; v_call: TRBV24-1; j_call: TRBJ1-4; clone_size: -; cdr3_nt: TGTGCCACCAGTGATTTGGATGGACAGGGGAATGAAAAACTGTTTTTT; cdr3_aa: CATSDLDGQGNEKLFF
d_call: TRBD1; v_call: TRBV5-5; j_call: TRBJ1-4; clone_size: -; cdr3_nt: TGTGCCAGCAGCTTGGGGGACAGCTTAAACCTGGAAAAACTGTTTTTT; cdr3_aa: CASSLGDSLNLEKLFF
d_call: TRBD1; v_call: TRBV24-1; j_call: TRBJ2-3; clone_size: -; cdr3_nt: TGTGCCACCAGTGATACCGGGACAGGGGGTTATACAGATACGCAGTATTTT; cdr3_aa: CATSDTGTGGYTDTQYF
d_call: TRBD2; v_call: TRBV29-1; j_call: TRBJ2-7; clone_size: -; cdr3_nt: TGCAGCGTTGTGGGCGGGGGCTCCTACGAGCAGTACTTC; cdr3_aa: CSVVGGGSYEQYF
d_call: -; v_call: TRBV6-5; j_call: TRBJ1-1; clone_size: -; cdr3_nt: TGTGCCAGCCACAGGGACGCTGAAGCTTTCTTT; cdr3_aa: CASHRDAEAFF
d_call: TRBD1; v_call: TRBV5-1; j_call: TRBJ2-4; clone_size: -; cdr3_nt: TGCGCCAGCAGCTTGGGGACAGGGGGCGGCAAAAACATTCAGTACTTC; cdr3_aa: CASSLGTGGGKNIQYF
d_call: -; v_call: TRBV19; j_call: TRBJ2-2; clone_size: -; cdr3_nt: TGTGCCAGTAGTATTACCCTTCGGGGCACCGGGGAGCTGTTTTTT; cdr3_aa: CASSITLRGTGELFF
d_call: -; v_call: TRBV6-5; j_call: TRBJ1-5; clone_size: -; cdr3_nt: TGTGCCAGCAGGGGGACTTACAATCAGCCCCAGCATTTT; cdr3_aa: CASRGTYNQPQHF
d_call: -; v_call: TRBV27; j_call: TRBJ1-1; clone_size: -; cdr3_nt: TGTGCCAGCAGCTGGCACCCAAGCACTGAAGCTTTCTTT; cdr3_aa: CASSWHPSTEAFF
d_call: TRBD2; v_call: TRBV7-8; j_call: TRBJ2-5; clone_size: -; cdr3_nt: TGTGCCAGCAGTTCAGCGGGGGGGCGGGGAGAGACCCAGTACTTC; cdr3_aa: CASSSAGGRGETQYF
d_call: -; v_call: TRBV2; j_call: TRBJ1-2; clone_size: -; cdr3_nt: TGTGCCAGCAGTGGAGGACACATGGAGGGAGGAGAATATGGCTACACCTTC; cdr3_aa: CASSGGHMEGGEYGYTF
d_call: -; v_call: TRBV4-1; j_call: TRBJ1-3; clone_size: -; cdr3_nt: TGCGCCAGCAGCCAGACACCAGGGCCTCCAGGAAACACCATATATTTT; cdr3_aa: CASSQTPGPPGNTIYF
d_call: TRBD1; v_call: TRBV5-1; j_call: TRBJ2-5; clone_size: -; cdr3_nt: TGCGCCAGCAGCTTGGATAATCAGGGGGTCCAAGAGACCCAGTACTTC; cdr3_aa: CASSLDNQGVQETQYF
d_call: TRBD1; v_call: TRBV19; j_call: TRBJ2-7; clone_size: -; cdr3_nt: TGTGCCAGTAGTTCCGGGACAGGGGGTATCCACGAGCAGTACTTC; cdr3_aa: CASSSGTGGIHEQYF
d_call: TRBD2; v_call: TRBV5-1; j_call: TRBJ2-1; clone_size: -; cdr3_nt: TGCGCCAGCAGCTTAGCGGGGGGCTCCCTCCCCTACAATGAGCAGTTCTTC; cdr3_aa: CASSLAGGSLPYNEQFF
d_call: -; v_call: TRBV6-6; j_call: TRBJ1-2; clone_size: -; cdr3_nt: TGTGCCAGCAGTTACTCGGACAGCTTCTATGGCTACACCTTC; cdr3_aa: CASSYSDSFYGYTF
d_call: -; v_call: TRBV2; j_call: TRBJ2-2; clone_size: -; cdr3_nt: TGTGCCAGCAGTGGCCTGGGACACTCAAACACCGGGGAGCTGTTTTTT; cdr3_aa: CASSGLGHSNTGELFF
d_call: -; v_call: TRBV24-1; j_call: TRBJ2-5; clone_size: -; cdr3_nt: TGTGCCACCAGTGATGGAGGGGTCGAGACCCAGTACTTC; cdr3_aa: CATSDGGVETQYF
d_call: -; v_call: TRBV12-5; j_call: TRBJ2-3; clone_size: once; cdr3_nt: TGTGCTAGTGGACCACCGACCGGAGAGCAGTATTTT; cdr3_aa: CASGPPTGEQYF
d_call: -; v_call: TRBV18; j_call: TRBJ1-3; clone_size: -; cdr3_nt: TGTGCCAGCTCACCAGACCCATCGGGGGGAAACACCATATATTTT; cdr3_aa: CASSPDPSGGNTIYF
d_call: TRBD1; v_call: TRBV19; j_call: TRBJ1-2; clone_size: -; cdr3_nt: TGTGCCAGTAGTAGGGGACAGTTTAACTATGGCTACACCTTC; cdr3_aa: CASSRGQFNYGYTF
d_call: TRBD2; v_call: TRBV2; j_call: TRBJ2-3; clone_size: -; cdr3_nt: TGTGCCAGCAGGAGGACTAGGAACACAGATACGCAGTATTTT; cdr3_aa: CASRRTRNTDTQYF
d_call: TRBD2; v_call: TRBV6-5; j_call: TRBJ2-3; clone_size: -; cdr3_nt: TGTGCCAGCAGGGTTCTAGCGGGGGTAGATACGCAGTATTTT; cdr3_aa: CASRVLAGVDTQYF
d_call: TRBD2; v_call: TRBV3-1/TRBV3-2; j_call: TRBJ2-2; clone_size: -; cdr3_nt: TGTGCCAGCAGCCAGGGACTAGGGCTGAGCGGGGAGCTGTTTTTT; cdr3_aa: CASSQGLGLSGELFF
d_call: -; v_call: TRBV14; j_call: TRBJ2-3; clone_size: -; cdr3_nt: TGTGCCAGCAGCCAACGGACAGTGTTGTCAGATACGCAGTATTTT; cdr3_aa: CASSQRTVLSDTQYF
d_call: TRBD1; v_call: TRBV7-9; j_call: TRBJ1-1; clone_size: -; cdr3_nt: TGTGCCAGCATGGCAGGGGGCACTGAAGCTTTCTTT; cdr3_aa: CASMAGGTEAFF
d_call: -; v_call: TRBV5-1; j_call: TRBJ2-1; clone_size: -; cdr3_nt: TGCGCCAGCTTTATGCGCGTGACAGGCTACAATGAGCAGTTCTTC; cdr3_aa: CASFMRVTGYNEQFF